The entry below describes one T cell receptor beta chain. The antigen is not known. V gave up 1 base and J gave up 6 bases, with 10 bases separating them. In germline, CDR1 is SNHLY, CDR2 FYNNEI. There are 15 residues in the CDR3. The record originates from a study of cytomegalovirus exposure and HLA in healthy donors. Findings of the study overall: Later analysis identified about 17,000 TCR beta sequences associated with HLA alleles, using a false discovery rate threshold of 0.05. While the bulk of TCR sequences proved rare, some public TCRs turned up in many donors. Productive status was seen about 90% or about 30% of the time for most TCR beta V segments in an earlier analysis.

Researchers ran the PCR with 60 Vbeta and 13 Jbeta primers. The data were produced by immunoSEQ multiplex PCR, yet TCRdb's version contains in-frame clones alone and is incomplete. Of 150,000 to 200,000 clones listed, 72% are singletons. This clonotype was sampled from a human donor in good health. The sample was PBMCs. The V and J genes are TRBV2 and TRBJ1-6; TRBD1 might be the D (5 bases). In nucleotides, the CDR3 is TGTGCCAGCAGTGAAGTACGACAGAGTAATTCACCCCTCCACTTT. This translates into CASSEVRQSNSPLHF.